These 22 T cell receptor beta chains originate from one sample sequenced in a study of shared clonotypes between healthy human individuals. CD45RO-negative, CCR7-selected cells formed the naive CD8 fraction, which excluded terminally differentiated effector memory CD45RA+ cells. Method: immunoSEQ multiplex PCR; TCRdb's copy keeps in-frame clones and lacks some. The profile covers over 2 million clones, with roughly 94% appearing a single time and 1.1% taken by the ten largest. The sequenced material came from naive CD8+ T cells sorted from blood. Receptors originate from a man between 18 and 35 years old in good health.

The rearrangement joins TRBV29-1 to TRBJ2-4, with a possible D match to TRBD1 (5 bases). This CDR3 comprises 15 residues. Trimming cost V 3 bases and J 3 bases, with 15 bases left between them. Germline assignment: CDR1 SQVTM and CDR2 ANQGSEA. The CDR3 DNA follows: TGCAGCGTTGATTCAGGGATAGGTGGCAAAAACATTCAGTACTTC. Its protein is CSVDSGIGGKNIQYF.

This chain uses TRBV7-8 with TRBJ2-7, with D perhaps matching TRBD2 (5 bases). This CDR3 has 15 amino acids. Germline assignment: CDR1 SGHVS and CDR2 FQNEAQ. The V and J ends lost 3 bases and 1 base respectively, with 13 bases between them. The CDR3 nucleotides read TGTGCCAGCAGCTTTTTTGCACTAGGATCCTACGAGCAGTACTTC. Translated: CASSFFALGSYEQYF.

This clone was seen a handful of times. J is TRBJ1-2 and V is TRBV7-6; tentatively, D is TRBD1 (6 bases). Germline V lookup: CDR1 SGHVS, CDR2 FNYEAQ. The CDR3 covers 15 residues. The V end lost 1 base, the J end lost 0 bases, and 9 bases lay between the germline ends. The CDR3: CASSLGGAPNYGYTF. The CDR3 DNA reads as TGTGCCAGCAGCTTAGGGGGGGCGCCTAACTATGGCTACACCTTC.

V is TRBV27 and J is TRBJ2-2, with TRBD1 matching over 9 bases. The CDR3 is made up of 16 amino acids. The germline gives CDR1 MNHEY, CDR2 SMNVEV (reference sequence). V trimming: 8 bases; J trimming: 4 bases; junction bases outside the gene matches: 11. CDR3 loop: CASGAGDRGTTGELFF. CDR3 nucleotide sequence: TGTGCCAGCGGGGCCGGCGACAGGGGGACCACCGGGGAGCTGTTTTTT.

V is TRBV5-3 and J is TRBJ1-3, with TRBD1 matching 9 bases. TRBV5-3 is an open reading frame, and its role is uncertain. CDR3 length equals 16 residues. V lost 4 bases and J lost 1; bases outside the gene matches: 6. The CDR3 DNA is TGTGCCAGAAGCCCGGGACAGGGAAGGTCTGGAAACACCATATATTTT. Its protein is CARSPGQGRSGNTIYF.

The CDR3 reads CASSIGASEAFTDTQYF. CDR3 nucleotide sequence: TGTGCCAGTAGTATCGGGGCTAGCGAGGCCTTCACAGATACGCAGTATTTT. J is TRBJ2-3 and V is TRBV19, with a possible D match to TRBD2 (6 bases). Germline assignment: CDR1 LNHDA and CDR2 SQIVND (reference sequence). CDR3 size: 17 residues. V lost 3 bases and J 2 bases, leaving 18 bases between the germline ends.

The rearrangement uses TRBV5-1 and TRBJ2-1; 11 nucleotides align to TRBD2. Germline CDR1 and CDR2: SGHRS and YFSETQ. Trimming removed 3 bases from V and 9 bases from J; junction bases left unmatched: 8. CDR3 length: 15 amino acids. DNA of the CDR3: TGCGCCAGCAGCTCGGGACTAGCGGTCCCGGGTGAGCAGTTCTTC. This gives the protein CASSSGLAVPGEQFF.

The rearrangement links TRBV9 to TRBJ2-7; D remains unclear. Trimming took off 3 bases at V and 7 bases at J, with 11 bases between the two ends. This CDR3 has 12 amino acids. CDR1 is SGDLS and CDR2 is YYNGEE in the germline V gene. The CDR3 DNA reads TGTGCCAGCAGCGCGGGCGACGGGGAGCAGTACTTC. Amino acids: CASSAGDGEQYF. The full variable domain, with the rest looked up from reference TRBV9 and TRBJ2-7, is DSGVTQTPKHLITATGQRVTLRCSPRSGDLSVYWYQQSLDQGLQFLIQYYNGEERAKGNILERFSAQQFPDLHSELNLSSLELGDSALYFCASSAGDGEQYFGPGTRLTVT.

The gene calls are TRBV30 and TRBJ1-5; tentatively, D is TRBD1 (6 bases). Trimming removed 0 bases at V and 0 bases at J, with 9 bases between. Germline CDR1 reads GTSNPN; CDR2 reads SVGIG (reference sequence). This CDR3 is 15 amino acids long. The CDR3 loop reads CAWSVGQNSNQPQHF. The CDR3 nucleotides read TGTGCCTGGAGTGTAGGACAGAATAGCAATCAGCCCCAGCATTTT.

The chain joins TRBV27 to TRBJ2-1, with D possibly being TRBD2 (5 bases). The CDR3 runs to 13 residues. The germline CDR1 and CDR2 sequences are MNHEY and SMNVEV (reference sequence). Trimming took 7 bases from V and 5 from J, leaving 12 bases between them. In nucleotides, the CDR3 is TGTGCCAGCACCCTTGGAGGTAACAATGAGCAGTTCTTC. Its translation is CASTLGGNNEQFF.

This clone came up once. The V gene is TRBV4-2, the J gene TRBJ2-3; D is unclear. The CDR3 is made up of 17 amino acids. Germline lookup yields CDR1 LGHNA and CDR2 YNFKEQ. Trimming took off 0 bases at V and 0 bases at J, with 13 bases between the two ends. CDR3 coding DNA: TGTGCCAGCAGCCAAGATGATTACAGAGGTAGCACAGATACGCAGTATTTT. Translated: CASSQDDYRGSTDTQYF.

This rearrangement joins TRBV7-9 to TRBJ2-7, with D perhaps being TRBD1 or TRBD2 (6 bases each). Trimming removed 0 bases at V and 5 bases at J, with 17 bases between. Germline CDR1 SEHNR, CDR2 FQNEAQ (reference sequence). The CDR3 totals 16 residues. CDR3 sequence (DNA): TGTGCCAGCAGCTTAGCGGGGGGCCAAAGGGACGACGAGCAGTACTTC. It encodes CASSLAGGQRDDEQYF.

On this clone itself: The same CDR3 can be traced to other DNA sequences in this sample. The gene calls are TRBV27 and TRBJ2-2, with TRBD2 matching over 14 bases. This CDR3 region has 15 residues. V trimming: 5 bases; J trimming: 6 bases; junction bases outside the gene matches: 2. Germline CDR1 MNHEY, CDR2 SMNVEV (reference sequence). CDR3 nucleotide sequence: TGTGCCAGCAGTCCGGGACTAGCGGGAGCCGGGGAGCTGTTTTTT. It yields the protein CASSPGLAGAGELFF.

The V gene is TRBV27, the J gene TRBJ2-1; D is unclear. This CDR3 spans 16 amino acids. Germline lookup yields CDR1 MNHEY and CDR2 SMNVEV (reference sequence). V lost 1 base to trimming and J lost 6 bases, with 16 bases between them. The CDR3 DNA is TGTGCCAGCAGTTTATTGTTAGGCGATTTAGGCAATGAGCAGTTCTTC. Its protein is CASSLLLGDLGNEQFF.

The V call is TRBV10-3, the J call TRBJ2-7; 10 bases are a match to TRBD2. Germline loops: CDR1 ENHRY, CDR2 SYGVKD. This CDR3 is built from 13 residues. The trim removed 10 bases at V and 3 bases at J, leaving 6 bases unmatched. Here the CDR3 DNA reads TGTGCCACCGCCCTAGCGGGAGACTACGAGCAGTACTTC. Translation: CATALAGDYEQYF.

The CDR3 spells CASRGTSGSAYRINEQFF. CDR3 DNA: TGTGCCAGCAGAGGGACTAGCGGGAGTGCTTACCGAATCAATGAGCAGTTCTTC. The chain carries TRBV2 and TRBJ2-1; TRBD2 agrees at 14 bases. This CDR3 is 18 amino acids long. Germline CDR1 and CDR2: SNHLY and FYNNEI. After removal of 6 bases from V and 6 bases from J, the junction contained 13 bases not matched to a gene.

The DNA of the CDR3 is TGCGCCAGCAGCGAGATATCCTACAATGAGCAGTTCTTC. Amino acids: CASSEISYNEQFF. J is TRBJ2-1 and V is TRBV5-1; D remains ambiguous. The CDR3 covers 13 residues. The germline CDR1 and CDR2 sequences are SGHRS and YFSETQ. V lost 4 bases and J 1 base, leaving 6 bases between the germline ends.

Comments on this clone: In the same sample, other DNA sequences code for this CDR3. The chain couples TRBV5-1 to TRBJ2-7; a weak D match, TRBD2 (5 bases). This CDR3 is 15 amino acids long. Looked up from germline, CDR1 is SGHRS and CDR2 is YFSETQ. Trimming cost V 2 bases and J 0 bases, with 12 bases left between them. The CDR3 bases are TGCGCCAGCAGCTTCGGACGGGGTAGCTCCTACGAGCAGTACTTC. As protein: CASSFGRGSSYEQYF.

V gene TRBV27 combines with J gene TRBJ2-1; D may be TRBD1 (6 bases). Trimming left V 1 base short and J 5 bases short, with 9 bases between. This CDR3 is 14 amino acids long. The germline gives CDR1 MNHEY, CDR2 SMNVEV (reference sequence). The CDR3 spells CASSLWDTDNEQFF. In DNA form, the CDR3 reads TGTGCCAGCAGTTTATGGGACACCGACAATGAGCAGTTCTTC.

This clone was detected once. This chain uses TRBV27 with TRBJ2-7; D is possibly TRBD1 (6 bases). The ends were cut back, 5 bases at V and 6 bases at J, with 14 bases in the middle. CDR3 length: 13 residues. Germline V gene lookup returns CDR1 MNHEY and CDR2 SMNVEV (reference sequence). The CDR3 bases are TGTGCCAGCAGTGTACGACAGGAGTCCGAGCAGTACTTC. Protein: CASSVRQESEQYF.

This chain connects TRBV7-9 to TRBJ2-3, with 9 bases that match TRBD1. Trimming took 2 bases from V and 7 from J; bases not matched to a gene: 13. This CDR3 is built from 17 residues. Germline assignment: CDR1 SEHNR and CDR2 FQNEAQ (reference sequence). The CDR3 loop reads CASSLLPGQGPGNTQYF. For the CDR3, the DNA is TGTGCCAGCAGCTTACTACCGGGACAGGGACCTGGGAATACGCAGTATTTT.

This chain uses TRBV5-4 with TRBJ2-7, with TRBD1 identical over 11 bases. V gave up 3 bases and J gave up 3 bases; unmatched junction bases: 5. CDR1 and CDR2 (germline): SGHNT, YYREEE (reference sequence). The CDR3 has 15 residues. This CDR3 is CASSWGQGGLYEQYF. The CDR3, as DNA: TGTGCCAGCAGCTGGGGACAGGGGGGTCTCTACGAGCAGTACTTC.